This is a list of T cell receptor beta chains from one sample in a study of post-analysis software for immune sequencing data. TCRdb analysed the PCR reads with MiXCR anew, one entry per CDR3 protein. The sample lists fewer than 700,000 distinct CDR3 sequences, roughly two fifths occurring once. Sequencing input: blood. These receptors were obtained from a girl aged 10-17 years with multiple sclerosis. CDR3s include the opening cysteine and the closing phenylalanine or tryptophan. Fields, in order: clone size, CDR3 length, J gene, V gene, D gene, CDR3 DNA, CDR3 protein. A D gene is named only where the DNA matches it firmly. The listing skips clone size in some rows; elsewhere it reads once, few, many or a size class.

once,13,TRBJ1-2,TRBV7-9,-,TGTGCCAGCAGCTTAGGAGACAGTCGTGGCTACACCTTC,CASSLGDSRGYTF
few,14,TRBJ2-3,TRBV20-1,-,TGCAGTGCTAGTGACGGCTTTAGCACAGATACGCAGTATTTT,CSASDGFSTDTQYF
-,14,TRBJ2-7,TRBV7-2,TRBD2,TGTGCCAGCAGCTTTAGCGGGAGGGGCGGAGAGCAGTACTTC,CASSFSGRGGEQYF
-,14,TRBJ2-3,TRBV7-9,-,TGTGCCAGCAGCTTAGCGGGAGAGCCAGATACGCAGTATTTT,CASSLAGEPDTQYF
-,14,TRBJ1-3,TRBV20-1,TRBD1,TGCAGTGCCCACCAGGGGGGATCTGGAAACACCATATATTTT,CSAHQGGSGNTIYF
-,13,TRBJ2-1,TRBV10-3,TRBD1,TGTGCCATCAGTGAGGGACAGGGTGGACGGCAGTTCTTC,CAISEGQGGRQFF
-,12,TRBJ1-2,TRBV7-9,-,TGTGCCAGCAGCTTACCTCGCTATGGCTACACCTTC,CASSLPRYGYTF
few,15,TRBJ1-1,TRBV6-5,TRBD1,TGTGCCAGCAGTTCTGGAGGGGGCTGGTACACTGAAGCTTTCTTT,CASSSGGGWYTEAFF
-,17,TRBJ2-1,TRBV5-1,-,TGCGCCAGCAGAAACACACAGGGCAACTTCTCCCACAATGAGCAGTTCTTC,CASRNTQGNFSHNEQFF
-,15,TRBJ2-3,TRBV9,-,TGTGCCAGCAGCGTATATTTATCCCACACAGATACGCAGTATTTT,CASSVYLSHTDTQYF
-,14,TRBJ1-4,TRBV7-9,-,TGTGCCAGCAGCCGACACGGGACTAATGAAAAACTGTTTTTT,CASSRHGTNEKLFF
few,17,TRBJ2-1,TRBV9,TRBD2,TGTGCCAGCAGCGTAGGCGGGCTAGCGGTCGCGGGCAATGAGCAGTTCTTC,CASSVGGLAVAGNEQFF
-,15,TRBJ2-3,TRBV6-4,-,TGTGCCAGCAGTGACGATCCTTCTAGCACAGATACGCAGTATTTT,CASSDDPSSTDTQYF
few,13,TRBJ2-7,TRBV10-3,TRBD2,TGTGCCATCATGGAGCTAGCGGGTTACGAGCAGTACTTC,CAIMELAGYEQYF
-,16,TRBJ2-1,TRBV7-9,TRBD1,TGTGCCAGCAGCCGGATTTCGCAGGGGGCGCTCCCAGAGCAGTTCTTC,CASSRISQGALPEQFF
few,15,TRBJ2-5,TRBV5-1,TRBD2,TGCGCCAGCAGAGTAGCGGGGGCCTCCCAAGAGACCCAGTACTTC,CASRVAGASQETQYF
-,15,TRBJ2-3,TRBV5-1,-,TGCGCCAGCAGCTTGGAAGGACACAACACAGATACGCAGTATTTT,CASSLEGHNTDTQYF
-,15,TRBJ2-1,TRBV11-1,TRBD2,TGTGCCAGCAGCACCGGGACTAGCGCTTACAATGAGCAGTTCTTC,CASSTGTSAYNEQFF
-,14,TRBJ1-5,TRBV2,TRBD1,TGTGCCAGCAGTGCAGGCGACAGGGGACAGCCCCAGCATTTT,CASSAGDRGQPQHF
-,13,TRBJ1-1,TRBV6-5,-,TGTGCCAGCAGTTACAGGGCATACACTGAAGCTTTCTTT,CASSYRAYTEAFF
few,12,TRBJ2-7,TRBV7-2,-,TGTGCCAGCAGCTCCTGGGGCTACGAGCAGTACTTC,CASSSWGYEQYF
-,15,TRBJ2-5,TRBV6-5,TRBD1,TGTGCCAGCAGCAGCATTACCGGGACAGTGGAGACCCAGTACTTC,CASSSITGTVETQYF
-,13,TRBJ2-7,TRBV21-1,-,TGTGCCAGCAGCAAAGGGCGGTCCTACGAGCAGTACTTC,CASSKGRSYEQYF
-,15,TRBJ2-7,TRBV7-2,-,TGTGCCAGCAGCTTATCGATGGGTGGAGTCCGCGAGCAGTACTTC,CASSLSMGGVREQYF
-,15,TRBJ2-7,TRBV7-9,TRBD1,TGTGCCAGCAGCTCTCGACAGGGTTTCACCTACGAGCAGTACTTC,CASSSRQGFTYEQYF
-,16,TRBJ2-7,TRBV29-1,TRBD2,TGCAGCGTTGCCTTGTGGCTAGCGGGAGTAGAGGGCGAGCAGTACTTC,CSVALWLAGVEGEQYF
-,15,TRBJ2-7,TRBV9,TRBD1,TGTGCCAGCAGCGCGAAAGACAGGGGGTACTACGAGCAGTACTTC,CASSAKDRGYYEQYF
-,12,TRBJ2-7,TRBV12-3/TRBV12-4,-,TGTGCCAACAACTCCCTGGGGGCCGAGCAGTACTTC,CANNSLGAEQYF
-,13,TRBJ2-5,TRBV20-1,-,TGCAGTGCTAGAAGTTTGCACGTTGGGACCCAGTACTTC,CSARSLHVGTQYF
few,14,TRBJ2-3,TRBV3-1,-,TGTGCCAGCAGCCAAGATAGAAGCACAGATACGCAGTATTTT,CASSQDRSTDTQYF
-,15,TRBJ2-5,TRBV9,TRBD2,TGTGCCAGCAGCGTCGCGGGGGGGCCATTAGAGACCCAGTACTTC,CASSVAGGPLETQYF
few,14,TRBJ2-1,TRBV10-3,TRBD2,TGTGCCATCAGTGGTCAGCGGGGGGTAAATGAGCAGTTCTTC,CAISGQRGVNEQFF